This T cell receptor (beta chain) appears in the sequencing data of a study of T cell clonality in common variable immunodeficiency. This clone was detected ten times or more. Its target is unknown. Equal genomic DNA amounts from CVID and control samples were sequenced. Clones were read by immunoSEQ multiplex PCR, and TCRdb kept only the in-frame ones, dropping some. Recorded here are approximately 44,000 clones, none singletons. Notes on the study in general: Authors noted CVID clonality's cause needs subpopulation repertoire sequencing.

Most patients and controls had Caucasian heritage. Input material: peripheral blood mononuclear cells. This receptor was taken from a person aged 18-70 years in good health.

The CDR3 loop is CASSLTSGVTDTQYF. The sequenced CDR3 bases are TGCGCCAGCAGCCTGACTAGCGGGGTCACAGATACG. This chain connects TRBV5-1 to TRBJ2-3; TRBD2 matches 11 bases. The read terminates 3 residues before the CDR3 end, so the remaining end is supplied by the germline J gene. CDR1 SGHRS and CDR2 YFSETQ come from the germline V gene. The V gene end was trimmed by 4 bases and the J gene end by 2 bases; junction bases not matched to a gene: 3. The CDR3 is 15 amino acids.